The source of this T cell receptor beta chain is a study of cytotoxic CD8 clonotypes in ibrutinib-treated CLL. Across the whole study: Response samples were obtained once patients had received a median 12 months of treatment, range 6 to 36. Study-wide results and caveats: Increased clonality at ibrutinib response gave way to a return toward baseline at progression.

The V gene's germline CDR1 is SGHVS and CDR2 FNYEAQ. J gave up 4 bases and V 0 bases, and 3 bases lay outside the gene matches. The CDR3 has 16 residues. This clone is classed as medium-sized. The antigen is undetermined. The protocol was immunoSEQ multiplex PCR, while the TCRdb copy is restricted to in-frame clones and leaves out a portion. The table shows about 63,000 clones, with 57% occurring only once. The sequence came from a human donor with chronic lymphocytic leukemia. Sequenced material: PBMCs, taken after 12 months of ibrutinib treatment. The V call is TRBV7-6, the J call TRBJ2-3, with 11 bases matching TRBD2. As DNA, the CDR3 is TGTGCCAGCAGCTTAGCGGGACTAGCGGCTTCAGATACGCAGTATTTT. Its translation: CASSLAGLAASDTQYF.